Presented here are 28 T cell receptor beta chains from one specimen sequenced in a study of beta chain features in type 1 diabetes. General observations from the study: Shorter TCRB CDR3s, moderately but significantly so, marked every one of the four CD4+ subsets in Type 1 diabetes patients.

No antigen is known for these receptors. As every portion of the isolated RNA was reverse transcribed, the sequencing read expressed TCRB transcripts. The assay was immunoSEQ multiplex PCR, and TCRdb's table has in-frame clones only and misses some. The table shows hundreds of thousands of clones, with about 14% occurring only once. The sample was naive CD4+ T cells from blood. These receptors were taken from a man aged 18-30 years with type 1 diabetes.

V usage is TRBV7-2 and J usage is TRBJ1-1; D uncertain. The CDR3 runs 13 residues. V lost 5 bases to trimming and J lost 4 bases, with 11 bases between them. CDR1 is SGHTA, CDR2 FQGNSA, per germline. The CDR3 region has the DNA TGTGCCAGCAGCGCTCTACGAGGCACTGAAGCTTTCTTT. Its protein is CASSALRGTEAFF.

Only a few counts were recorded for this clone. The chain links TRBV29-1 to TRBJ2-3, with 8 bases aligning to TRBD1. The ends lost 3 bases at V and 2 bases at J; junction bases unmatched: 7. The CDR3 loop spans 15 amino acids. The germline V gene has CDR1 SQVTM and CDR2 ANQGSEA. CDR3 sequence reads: CSVDPWTGNTDTQYF. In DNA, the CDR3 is TGCAGCGTTGATCCTTGGACAGGGAACACAGATACGCAGTATTTT.

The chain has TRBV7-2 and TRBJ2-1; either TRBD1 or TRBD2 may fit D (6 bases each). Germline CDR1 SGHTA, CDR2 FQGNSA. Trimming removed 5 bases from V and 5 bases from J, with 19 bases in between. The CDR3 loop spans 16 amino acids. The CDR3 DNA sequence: TGTGCCAGCAGCCTCGCCGGGGGCTTAGGGGACAATGAGCAGTTCTTC. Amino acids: CASSLAGGLGDNEQFF.

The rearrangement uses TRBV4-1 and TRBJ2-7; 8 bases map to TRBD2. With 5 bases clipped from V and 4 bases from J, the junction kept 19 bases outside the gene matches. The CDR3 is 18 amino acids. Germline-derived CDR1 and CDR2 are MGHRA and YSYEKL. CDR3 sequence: CASSSSWGSGALRYEQYF. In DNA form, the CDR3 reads TGCGCCAGCAGCAGTTCATGGGGTAGCGGGGCCCTCAGATACGAGCAGTACTTC.

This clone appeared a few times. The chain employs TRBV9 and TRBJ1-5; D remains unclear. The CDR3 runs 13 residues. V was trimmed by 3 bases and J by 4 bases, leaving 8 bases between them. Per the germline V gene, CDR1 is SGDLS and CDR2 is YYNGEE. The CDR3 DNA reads TGTGCCAGCAGCGACGGACCAAATCAGCCCCAGCATTTT. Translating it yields CASSDGPNQPQHF.

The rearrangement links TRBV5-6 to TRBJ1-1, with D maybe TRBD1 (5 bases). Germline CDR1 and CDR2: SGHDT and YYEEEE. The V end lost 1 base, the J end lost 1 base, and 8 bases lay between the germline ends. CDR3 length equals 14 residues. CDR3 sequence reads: CASSLSDRNTEAFF. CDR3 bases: TGTGCCAGCAGCTTGTCTGACAGGAACACTGAAGCTTTCTTT.

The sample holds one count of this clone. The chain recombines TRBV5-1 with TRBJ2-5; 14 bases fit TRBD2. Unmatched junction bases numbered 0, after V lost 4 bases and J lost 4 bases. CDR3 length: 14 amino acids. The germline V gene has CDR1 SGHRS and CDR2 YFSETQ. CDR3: CASSGTSGGETQYF. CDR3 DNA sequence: TGCGCCAGCAGCGGGACTAGCGGGGGAGAGACCCAGTACTTC.

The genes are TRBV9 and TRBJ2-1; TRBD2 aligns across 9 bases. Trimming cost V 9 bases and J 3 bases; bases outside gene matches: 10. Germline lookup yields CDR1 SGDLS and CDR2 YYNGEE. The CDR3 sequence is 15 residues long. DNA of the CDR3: TGTGCCATCCGGCGGGAGGGCCGTTACTACAATGAGCAGTTCTTC. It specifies CAIRREGRYYNEQFF. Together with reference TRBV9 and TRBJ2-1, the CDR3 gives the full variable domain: DSGVTQTPKHLITATGQRVTLRCSPRSGDLSVYWYQQSLDQGLQFLIQYYNGEERAKGNILERFSAQQFPDLHSELNLSSLELGDSALYFCAIRREGRYYNEQFFGPGTRLTVL.

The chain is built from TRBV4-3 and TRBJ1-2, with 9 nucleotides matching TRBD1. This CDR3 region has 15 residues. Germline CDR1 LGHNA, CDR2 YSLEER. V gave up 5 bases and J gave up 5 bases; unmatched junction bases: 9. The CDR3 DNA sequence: TGCGCCAGCAGCGCATTGGGACAGGGTACTTATGGCTACACCTTC. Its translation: CASSALGQGTYGYTF.

CDR3 residues: CASSPEETQYF. Here the CDR3 DNA reads TGTGCCAGCAGCCCTGAAGAGACCCAGTACTTC. This chain joins TRBV5-5 and TRBJ2-5, with no clear D. The CDR3 length is 11 residues. V lost 4 bases and J 3 bases, leaving 4 bases between the germline ends. Per germline, CDR1 SGHKS and CDR2 YYEKEE (reference sequence).

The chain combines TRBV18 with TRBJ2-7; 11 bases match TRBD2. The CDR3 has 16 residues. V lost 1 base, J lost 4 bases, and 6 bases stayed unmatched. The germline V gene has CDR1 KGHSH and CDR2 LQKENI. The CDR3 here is CASSPRTSGSRYEQYF. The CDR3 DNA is TGTGCCAGCTCACCACGAACTAGCGGGAGTAGGTACGAGCAGTACTTC.

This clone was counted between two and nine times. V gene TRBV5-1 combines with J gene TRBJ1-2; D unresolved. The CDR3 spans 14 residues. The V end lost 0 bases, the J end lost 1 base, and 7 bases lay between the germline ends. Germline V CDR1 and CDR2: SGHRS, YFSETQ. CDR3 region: CASSLEANNYGYTF. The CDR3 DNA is TGCGCCAGCAGCTTGGAAGCGAATAACTATGGCTACACCTTC.

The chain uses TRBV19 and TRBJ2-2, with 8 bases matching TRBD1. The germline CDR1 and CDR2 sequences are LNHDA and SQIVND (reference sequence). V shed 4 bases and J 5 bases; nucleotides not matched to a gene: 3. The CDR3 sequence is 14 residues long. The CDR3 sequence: CASSTHRGTGELFF. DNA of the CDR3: TGTGCCAGTAGTACTCACAGGGGGACCGGGGAGCTGTTTTTT. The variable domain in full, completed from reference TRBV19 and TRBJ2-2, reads DGGITQSPKYLFRKEGQNVTLSCEQNLNHDAMYWYRQDPGQGLRLIYYSQIVNDFQKGDIAEGYSVSREKKESFPLTVTSAQKNPTAFYLCASSTHRGTGELFFGEGSRLTVL.

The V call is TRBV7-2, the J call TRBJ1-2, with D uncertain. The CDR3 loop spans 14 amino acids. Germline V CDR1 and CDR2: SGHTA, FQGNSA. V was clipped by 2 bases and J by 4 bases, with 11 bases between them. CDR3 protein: CASSLYPAPYGYTF. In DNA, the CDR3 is TGTGCCAGCAGCTTATACCCAGCACCCTATGGCTACACCTTC.

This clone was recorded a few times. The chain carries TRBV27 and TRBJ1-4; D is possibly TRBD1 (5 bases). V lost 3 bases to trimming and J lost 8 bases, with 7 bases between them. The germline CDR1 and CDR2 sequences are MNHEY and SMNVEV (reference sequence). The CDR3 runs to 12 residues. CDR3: CASSFEGEKLFF. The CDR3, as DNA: TGTGCCAGCAGTTTCGAGGGGGAAAAACTGTTTTTT.

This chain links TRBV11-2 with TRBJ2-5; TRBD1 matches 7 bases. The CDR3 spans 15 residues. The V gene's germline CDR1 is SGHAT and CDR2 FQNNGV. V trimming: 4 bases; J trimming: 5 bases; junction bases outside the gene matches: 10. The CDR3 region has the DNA TGTGCCAGCAGCTGGATACAGGGGATCCGGGAGACCCAGTACTTC. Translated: CASSWIQGIRETQYF. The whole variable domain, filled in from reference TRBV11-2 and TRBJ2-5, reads EAGVAQSPRYKIIEKRQSVAFWCNPISGHATLYWYQQILGQGPKLLIQFQNNGVVDDSQLPKDRFSAERLKGVDSTLKIQPAKLEDSAVYLCASSWIQGIRETQYFGPGTRLLVL.

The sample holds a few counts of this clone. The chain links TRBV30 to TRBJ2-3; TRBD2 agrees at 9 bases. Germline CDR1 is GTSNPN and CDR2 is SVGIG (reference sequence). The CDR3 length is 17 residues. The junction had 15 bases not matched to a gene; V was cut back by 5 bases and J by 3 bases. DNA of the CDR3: TGTGCCTGGTCCGGGACTAGCCATACCCGGGGGACAGATACGCAGTATTTT. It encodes CAWSGTSHTRGTDTQYF.

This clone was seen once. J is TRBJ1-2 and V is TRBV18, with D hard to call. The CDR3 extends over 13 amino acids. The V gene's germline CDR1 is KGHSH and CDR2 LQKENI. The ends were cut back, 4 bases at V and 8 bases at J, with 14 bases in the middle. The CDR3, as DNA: TGTGCCAGCTCACAAGGAGAGGGTAGAGGCTACACCTTC. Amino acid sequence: CASSQGEGRGYTF. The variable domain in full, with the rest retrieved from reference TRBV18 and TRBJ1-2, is NAGVMQNPRHLVRRRGQEARLRCSPMKGHSHVYWYRQLPEEGLKFMVYLQKENIIDESGMPKERFSAEFPKEGPSILRIQQVVRGDSAAYFCASSQGEGRGYTFGSGTRLTVV.

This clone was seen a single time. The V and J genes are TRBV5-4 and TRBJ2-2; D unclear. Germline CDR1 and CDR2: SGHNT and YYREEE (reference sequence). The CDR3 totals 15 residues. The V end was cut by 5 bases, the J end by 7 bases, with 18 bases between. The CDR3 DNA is TGTGCCAGCAGATCCTCAACCACGCGAGACGGGGAGCTGTTTTTT. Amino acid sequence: CASRSSTTRDGELFF.

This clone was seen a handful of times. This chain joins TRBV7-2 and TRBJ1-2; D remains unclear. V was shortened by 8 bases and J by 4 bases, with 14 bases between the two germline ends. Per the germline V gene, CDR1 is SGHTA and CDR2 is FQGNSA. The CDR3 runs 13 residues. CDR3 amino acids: CASEVGSAYGYTF. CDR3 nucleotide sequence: TGTGCCAGCGAGGTAGGATCCGCCTATGGCTACACCTTC.

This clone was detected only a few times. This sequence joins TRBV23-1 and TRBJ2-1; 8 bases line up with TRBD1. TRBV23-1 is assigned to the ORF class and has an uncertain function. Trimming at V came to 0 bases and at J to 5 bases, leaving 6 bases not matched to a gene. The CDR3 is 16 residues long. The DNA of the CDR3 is TGCGCCAGCAGTCAATCATCCAGGGGGCGCGACAATGAGCAGTTCTTC. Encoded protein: CASSQSSRGRDNEQFF.

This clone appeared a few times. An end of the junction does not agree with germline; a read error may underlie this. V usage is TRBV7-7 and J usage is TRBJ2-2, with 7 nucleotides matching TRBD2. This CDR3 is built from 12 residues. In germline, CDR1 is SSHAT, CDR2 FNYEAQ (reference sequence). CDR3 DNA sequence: TGTGCTAGCAGCTTAGCGGGTGGACGGCTGTTTTTT. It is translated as CASSLAGGRLFF.

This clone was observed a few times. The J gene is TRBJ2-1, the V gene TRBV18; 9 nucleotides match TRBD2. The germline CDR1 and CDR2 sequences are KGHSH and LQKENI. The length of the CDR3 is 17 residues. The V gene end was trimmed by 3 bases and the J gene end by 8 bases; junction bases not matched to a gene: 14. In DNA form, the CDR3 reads TGTGCCAGCTCACCCCGGGAGGTAGCGGGGGCCCGGGATGAGCAGTTCTTC. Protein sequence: CASSPREVAGARDEQFF.

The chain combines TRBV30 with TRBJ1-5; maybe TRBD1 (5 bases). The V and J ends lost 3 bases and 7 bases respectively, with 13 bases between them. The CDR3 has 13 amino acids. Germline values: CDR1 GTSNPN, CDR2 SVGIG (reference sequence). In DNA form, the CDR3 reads TGTGCCTGGAGCGTTCAGGGTGAACAGCCCCAGCATTTT. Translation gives CAWSVQGEQPQHF.

The CDR3 nucleotides are TGTGCCAGCAGCTACCGTCGAGAGCGGGAGGGTTTGTACGAGCAGTACTTC. This codes for CASSYRREREGLYEQYF. V gene TRBV11-2 combines with J gene TRBJ2-7; 10 bases fit TRBD2. Germline-derived CDR1 and CDR2 are SGHAT and FQNNGV. The V and J ends lost 4 bases and 4 bases, in that order; junction bases with no gene match: 13. The CDR3 has 17 amino acids.

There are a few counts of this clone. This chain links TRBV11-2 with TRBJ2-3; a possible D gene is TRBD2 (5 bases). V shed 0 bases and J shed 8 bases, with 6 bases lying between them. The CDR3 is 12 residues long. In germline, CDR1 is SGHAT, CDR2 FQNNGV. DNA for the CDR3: TGTGCCAGCAGCTTAGACGAGGGTACGCAGTATTTT. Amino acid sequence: CASSLDEGTQYF. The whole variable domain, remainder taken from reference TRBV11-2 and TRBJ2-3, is EAGVAQSPRYKIIEKRQSVAFWCNPISGHATLYWYQQILGQGPKLLIQFQNNGVVDDSQLPKDRFSAERLKGVDSTLKIQPAKLEDSAVYLCASSLDEGTQYFGPGTRLTVL.

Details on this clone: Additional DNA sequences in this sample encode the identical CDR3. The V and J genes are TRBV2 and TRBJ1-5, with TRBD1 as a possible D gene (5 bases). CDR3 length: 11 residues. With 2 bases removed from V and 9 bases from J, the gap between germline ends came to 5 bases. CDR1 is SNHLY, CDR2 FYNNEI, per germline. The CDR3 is CASSETGPQHF. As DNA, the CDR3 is TGTGCCAGCAGTGAAACAGGGCCCCAGCATTTT.

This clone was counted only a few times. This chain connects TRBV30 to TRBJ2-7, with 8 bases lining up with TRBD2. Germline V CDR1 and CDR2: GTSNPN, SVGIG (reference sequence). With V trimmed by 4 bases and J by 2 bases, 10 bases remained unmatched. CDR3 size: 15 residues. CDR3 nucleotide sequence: TGTGCCTGGAAATTGTGGCGCGGGGGGCCCTACGAGCAGTACTTC. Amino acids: CAWKLWRGGPYEQYF.